The 2 T cell receptor beta chains reported below all come from one sample, sequenced in a study of T cell responses to AZD1222 COVID-19 vaccine. Only in-frame clones appear in the TCRdb table, and some are missing; sequencing was by immunoSEQ multiplex PCR. The sample holds approximately 70,000 clones; around 88% are singletons and the top ten take 10%. Specimen: peripheral blood, collected 28 days after the second dose of the MenACWY control vaccine. These receptors originate from an adult who received the MenACWY meningococcal vaccine as a control.

CDR3 DNA sequence: TGTGCCAGCAGCTTAGCGTCCCCCCCTCTTGATTCAGGGGAGCTGTTTTTT. This codes for CASSLASPPLDSGELFF. The chain is built from TRBV7-6 and TRBJ2-2; D call uncertain. The CDR3 is made up of 17 amino acids. Germline CDR1 SGHVS, CDR2 FNYEAQ. V was pared by 0 bases and J by 8 bases, with 19 bases between.

V gene TRBV20-1 combines with J gene TRBJ1-4; the match to TRBD1 covers 10 bases. J was trimmed by 6 bases and V by 3 bases; bases with no gene match: 10. This CDR3 is 16 amino acids long. Germline V lookup: CDR1 DFQATT, CDR2 SNEGSKA (reference sequence). CDR3: CSASNPPTGGDEKLFF. In DNA form, the CDR3 reads TGCAGTGCTAGTAACCCTCCGACAGGGGGCGATGAAAAACTGTTTTTT.